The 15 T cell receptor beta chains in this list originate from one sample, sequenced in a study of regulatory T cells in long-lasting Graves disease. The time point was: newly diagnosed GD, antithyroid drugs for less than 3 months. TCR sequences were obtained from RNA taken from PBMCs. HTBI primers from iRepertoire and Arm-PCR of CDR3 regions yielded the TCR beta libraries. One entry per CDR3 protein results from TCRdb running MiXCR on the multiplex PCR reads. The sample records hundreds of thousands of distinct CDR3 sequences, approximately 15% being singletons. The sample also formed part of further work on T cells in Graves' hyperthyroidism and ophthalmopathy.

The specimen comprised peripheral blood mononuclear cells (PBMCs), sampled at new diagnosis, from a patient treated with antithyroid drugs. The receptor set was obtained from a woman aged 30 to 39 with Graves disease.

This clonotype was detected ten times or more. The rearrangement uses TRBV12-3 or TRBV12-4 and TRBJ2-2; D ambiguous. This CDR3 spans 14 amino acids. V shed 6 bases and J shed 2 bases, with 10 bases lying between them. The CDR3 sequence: CASRGIRNTGELFF. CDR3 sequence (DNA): TGTGCCAGCAGGGGGATCAGAAACACCGGGGAGCTGTTTTTT.

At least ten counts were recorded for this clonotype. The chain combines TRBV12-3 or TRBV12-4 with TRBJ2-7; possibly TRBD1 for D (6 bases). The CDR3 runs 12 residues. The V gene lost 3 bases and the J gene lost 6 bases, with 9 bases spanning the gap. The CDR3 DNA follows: TGTGCCAGCAGTTTGACAGGCCCCGAGCAGTACTTC. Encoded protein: CASSLTGPEQYF.

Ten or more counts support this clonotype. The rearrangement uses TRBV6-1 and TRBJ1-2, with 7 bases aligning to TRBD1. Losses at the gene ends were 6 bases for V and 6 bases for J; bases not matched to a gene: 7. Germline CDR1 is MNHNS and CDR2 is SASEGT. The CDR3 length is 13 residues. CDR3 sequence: CASRQGQTNGYTF. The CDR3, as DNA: TGTGCCAGCAGACAGGGACAGACGAATGGCTACACCTTC.

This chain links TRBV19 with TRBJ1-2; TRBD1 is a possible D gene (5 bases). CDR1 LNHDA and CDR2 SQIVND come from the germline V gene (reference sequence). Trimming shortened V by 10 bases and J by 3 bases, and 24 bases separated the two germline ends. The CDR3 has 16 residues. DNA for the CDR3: TGTGCCATTACGACAGACACTACTGGCACTGACTATGGCTACACCTTC. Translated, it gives CAITTDTTGTDYGYTF. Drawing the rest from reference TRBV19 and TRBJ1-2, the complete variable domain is DGGITQSPKYLFRKEGQNVTLSCEQNLNHDAMYWYRQDPGQGLRLIYYSQIVNDFQKGDIAEGYSVSREKKESFPLTVTSAQKNPTAFYLCAITTDTTGTDYGYTFGSGTRLTVV.

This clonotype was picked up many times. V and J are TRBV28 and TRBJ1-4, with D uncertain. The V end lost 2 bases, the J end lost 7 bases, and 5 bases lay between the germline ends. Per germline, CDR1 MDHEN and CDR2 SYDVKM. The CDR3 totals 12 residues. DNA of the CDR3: TGTGCCAGCAGTTTAATTGGTGAAAAACTGTTTTTT. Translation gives CASSLIGEKLFF.

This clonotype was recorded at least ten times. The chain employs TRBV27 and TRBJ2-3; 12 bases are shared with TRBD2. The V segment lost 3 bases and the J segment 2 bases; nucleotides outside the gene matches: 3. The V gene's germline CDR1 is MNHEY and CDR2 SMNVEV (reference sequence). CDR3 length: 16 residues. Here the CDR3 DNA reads TGTGCCAGCAGTTTCCTAGCGGGAGGGCCCACAGATACGCAGTATTTT. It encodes CASSFLAGGPTDTQYF.

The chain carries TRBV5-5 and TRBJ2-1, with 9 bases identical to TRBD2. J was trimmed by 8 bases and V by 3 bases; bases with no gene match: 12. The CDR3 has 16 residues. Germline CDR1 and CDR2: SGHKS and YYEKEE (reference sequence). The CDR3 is CASSYLAGVGGDEQFF. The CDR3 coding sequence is TGTGCCAGCAGCTATTTAGCGGGAGTCGGAGGCGATGAGCAGTTCTTC.

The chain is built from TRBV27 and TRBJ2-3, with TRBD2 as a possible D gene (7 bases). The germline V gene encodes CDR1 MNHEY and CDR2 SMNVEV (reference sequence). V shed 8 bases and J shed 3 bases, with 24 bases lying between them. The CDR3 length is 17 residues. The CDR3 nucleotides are TGTGCCAGCCTGGCCGAGGGGGGGCGGGAGAAGACAGATACGCAGTATTTT. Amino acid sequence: CASLAEGGREKTDTQYF.

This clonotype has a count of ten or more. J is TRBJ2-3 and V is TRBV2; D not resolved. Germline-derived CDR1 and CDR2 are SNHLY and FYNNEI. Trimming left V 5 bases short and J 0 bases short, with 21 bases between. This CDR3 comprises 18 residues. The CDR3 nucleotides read TGTGCCAGCAGTACCCAAACGTGGGGATACTCTAGCACAGATACGCAGTATTTT. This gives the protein CASSTQTWGYSSTDTQYF.

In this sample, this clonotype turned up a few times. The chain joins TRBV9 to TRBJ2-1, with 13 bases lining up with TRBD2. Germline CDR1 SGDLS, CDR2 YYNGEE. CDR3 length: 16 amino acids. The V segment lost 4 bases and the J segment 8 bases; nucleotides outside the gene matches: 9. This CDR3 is CASSQPTSGRSHEQFF. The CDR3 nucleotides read TGTGCCAGCAGCCAGCCGACTAGCGGGAGGAGTCATGAGCAGTTCTTC.

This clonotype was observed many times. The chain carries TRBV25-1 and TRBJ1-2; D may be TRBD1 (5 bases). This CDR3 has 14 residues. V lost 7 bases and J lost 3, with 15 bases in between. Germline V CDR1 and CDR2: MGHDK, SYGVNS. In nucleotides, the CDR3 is TGTGCCAGCACTGCCACGACAGACTACTATGGCTACACCTTC. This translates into CASTATTDYYGYTF.

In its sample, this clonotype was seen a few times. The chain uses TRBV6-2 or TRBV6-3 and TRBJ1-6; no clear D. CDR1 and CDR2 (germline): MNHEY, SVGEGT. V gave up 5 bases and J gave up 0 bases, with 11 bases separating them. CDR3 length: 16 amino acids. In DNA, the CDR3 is TGTGCCAGCAGTGTTACAGCCAGCTCCTATAATTCACCCCTCCACTTT. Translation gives CASSVTASSYNSPLHF.

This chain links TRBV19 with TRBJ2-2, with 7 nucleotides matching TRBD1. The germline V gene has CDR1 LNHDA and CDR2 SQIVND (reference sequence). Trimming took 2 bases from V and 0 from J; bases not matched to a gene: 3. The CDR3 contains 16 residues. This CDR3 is CASSIKTGPNTGELFF. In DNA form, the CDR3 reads TGTGCCAGTAGTATAAAGACAGGGCCGAACACCGGGGAGCTGTTTTTT.

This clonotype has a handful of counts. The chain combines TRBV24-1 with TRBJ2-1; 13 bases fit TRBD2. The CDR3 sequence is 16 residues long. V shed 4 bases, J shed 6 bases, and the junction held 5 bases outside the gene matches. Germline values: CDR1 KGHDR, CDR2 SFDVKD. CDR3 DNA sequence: TGTGCCACCAGTGACTGGACTAGCGGGAGTAGCAATGAGCAGTTCTTC. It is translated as CATSDWTSGSSNEQFF.

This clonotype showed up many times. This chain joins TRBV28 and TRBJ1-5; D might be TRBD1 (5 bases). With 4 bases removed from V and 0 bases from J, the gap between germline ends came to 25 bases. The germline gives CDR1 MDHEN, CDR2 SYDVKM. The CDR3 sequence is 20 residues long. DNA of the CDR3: TGTGCCAGCAGTTCTTATCGGGACGCGCACGCGATTTATAGCAATCAGCCCCAGCATTTT. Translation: CASSSYRDAHAIYSNQPQHF. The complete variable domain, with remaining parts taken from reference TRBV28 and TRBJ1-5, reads DVKVTQSSRYLVKRTGEKVFLECVQDMDHENMFWYRQDPGLGLRLIYFSYDVKMKEKGDIPEGYSVSREKKERFSLILESASTNQTSMYLCASSSYRDAHAIYSNQPQHFGDGTRLSIL.